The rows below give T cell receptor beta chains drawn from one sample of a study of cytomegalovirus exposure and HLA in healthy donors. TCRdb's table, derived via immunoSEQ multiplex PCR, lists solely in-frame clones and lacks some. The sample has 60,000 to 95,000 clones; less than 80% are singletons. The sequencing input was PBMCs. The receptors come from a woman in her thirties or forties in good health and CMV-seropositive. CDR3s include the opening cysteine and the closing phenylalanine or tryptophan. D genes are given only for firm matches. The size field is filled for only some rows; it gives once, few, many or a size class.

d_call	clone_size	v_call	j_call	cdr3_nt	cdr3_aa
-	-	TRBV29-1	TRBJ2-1	TGCAGCGTTGATGCGGGGAGCACGGAGCAGTTCTTC	CSVDAGSTEQFF
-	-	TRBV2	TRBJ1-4	TGTGCCAGCAGTGAACAGGCACAGGGTGAAAAACTGTTTTTT	CASSEQAQGEKLFF
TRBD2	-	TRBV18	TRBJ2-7	TGTGCCAGCTCACCACCGGGGGGGTTGTCCTACGAGCAGTACTTC	CASSPPGGLSYEQYF
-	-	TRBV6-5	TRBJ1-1	TGTGCCAGCGCCGGGGGGAAAGAAGCTTTCTTT	CASAGGKEAFF
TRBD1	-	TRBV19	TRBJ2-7	TGTGCCAGTAGTACAAGACCGGGACAGGGGAGCTACGAGCAGTACTTC	CASSTRPGQGSYEQYF
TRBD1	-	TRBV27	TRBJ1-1	TGTGCCAGCAGTTTCACAGGGGCCTCTGAAGCTTTCTTT	CASSFTGASEAFF
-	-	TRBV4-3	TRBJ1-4	TGCGCCAGCAGCCAAGAGCAGCAGGGAGGAACAACTAATGAAAAACTGTTTTTT	CASSQEQQGGTTNEKLFF
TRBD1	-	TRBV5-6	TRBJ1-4	TGTGCCAGCAGCGGGACAGGTGCAACTAATGAAAAACTGTTTTTT	CASSGTGATNEKLFF
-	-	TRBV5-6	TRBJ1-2	TGTGCCAGCAGCTTGGTAGGCAGGAACAACTATGGCTACACCTTC	CASSLVGRNNYGYTF
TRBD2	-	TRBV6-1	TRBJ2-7	TGTGCCAGCAGCGGACTAGCGGGGGGCCTCTACGAGCAGTACTTC	CASSGLAGGLYEQYF
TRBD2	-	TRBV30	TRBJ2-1	TGTGCCTGGAGTGTCGAGCGGGGCTGGGGTGAGCAGTTCTTC	CAWSVERGWGEQFF
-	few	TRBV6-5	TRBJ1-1	TGTGCCAGCAGTTACTCGGCAGGGGCCCTGAACACTGAAGCTTTCTTT	CASSYSAGALNTEAFF
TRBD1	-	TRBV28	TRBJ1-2	TGTGCCAGCATCCCGGGGACAGGTTCTGGCTACACCTTC	CASIPGTGSGYTF
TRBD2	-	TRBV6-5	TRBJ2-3	TGTGCCAGCAGTTATAAGCGGGGACCCACAGATACGCAGTATTTT	CASSYKRGPTDTQYF
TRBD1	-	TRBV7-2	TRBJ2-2	TGTGCCAGCAGTCCAGGGGGTACCGGGGAGCTGTTTTTT	CASSPGGTGELFF
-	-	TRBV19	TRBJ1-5	TGTGCCAGCCAGACCCAGGGGTTGTCAAGCAATCAGCCCCAGCATTTT	CASQTQGLSSNQPQHF
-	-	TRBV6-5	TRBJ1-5	TGTGCCAGCAGTCCCACAGGGACGAGCAATCAGCCCCAGCATTTT	CASSPTGTSNQPQHF
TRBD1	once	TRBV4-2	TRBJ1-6	TGTGCCAGCAGCCTACAGGGGGACGATTCACCCCTCCACTTT	CASSLQGDDSPLHF
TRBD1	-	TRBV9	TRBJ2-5	TGTGCCAGCAGCGTAGGTCACAGGGGAGAGACCCAGTACTTC	CASSVGHRGETQYF
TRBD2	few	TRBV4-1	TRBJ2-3	TGCGCCAGCAGCCAAACCGTTAGCGGGGGGGCGACAGATACGCAGTATTTT	CASSQTVSGGATDTQYF
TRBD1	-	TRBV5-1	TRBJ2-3	TGCGCCAGCAGGAGGGACAGGGGAGAGGCAGATACGCAGTATTTT	CASRRDRGEADTQYF
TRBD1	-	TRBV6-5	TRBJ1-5	TGTGCCAGCAGGGACGGACAGGGGCTTAATCAGCCCCAGCATTTT	CASRDGQGLNQPQHF
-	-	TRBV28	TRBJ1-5	TGTGCCAGCAGTCTCACCTTGGCAGGGTGGAATCAGCCCCAGCATTTT	CASSLTLAGWNQPQHF
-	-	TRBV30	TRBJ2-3	TGTGCCTGGAGATCTGGCGGCCCCACAGATACGCAGTATTTT	CAWRSGGPTDTQYF
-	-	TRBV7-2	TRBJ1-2	TGTGCCAGCAGCTCCCGACAGGTACTCCCTGGCTACACCTTC	CASSSRQVLPGYTF
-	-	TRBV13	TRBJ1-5	TGTGCCAGCAGTAATAGCAATCAGCCCCAGCATTTT	CASSNSNQPQHF
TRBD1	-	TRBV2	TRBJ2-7	TGTGCCAGCAGTAAGGACAGGGGGGTCGAGCAGTACTTC	CASSKDRGVEQYF
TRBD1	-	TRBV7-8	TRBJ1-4	TGTGTCACTGCTACAGGGGCGATAAATGAAAAACTGTTTTTT	CVTATGAINEKLFF
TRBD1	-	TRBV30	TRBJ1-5	TGTGCCTGGAGTAGCGGGACAGGACTGAATCAGCCCCAGCATTTT	CAWSSGTGLNQPQHF
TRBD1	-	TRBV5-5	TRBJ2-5	TGTGCCAGCAGTTTACGACAGGGAACAGGGGAGACCCAGTACTTC	CASSLRQGTGETQYF
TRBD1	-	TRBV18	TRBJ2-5	TGTGCCAGCTCACCACAATCCAGGGGGCAAGTGGAGCAGTACTTC	CASSPQSRGQVEQYF
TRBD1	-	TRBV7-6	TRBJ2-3	TGTGCCAGCAGCTTGACAGGGGAATTAGATACGCAGTATTTT	CASSLTGELDTQYF
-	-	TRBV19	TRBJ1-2	TGTGCCAGTAGTATTGGAGCCGAGGTCTACACCTTC	CASSIGAEVYTF
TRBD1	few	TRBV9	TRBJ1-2	TGTGCCAGCAGCACTGGGACAGGTAGTCGCTACACCTTC	CASSTGTGSRYTF
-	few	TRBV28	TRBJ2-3	TGTGCCAGCAGTTCAGTGGTTAGCCCAGATACGCAGTATTTT	CASSSVVSPDTQYF
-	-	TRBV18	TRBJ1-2	TGTGCCAGCTCACGGGAGGGCGGTGGCTATGGCTACACCTTC	CASSREGGGYGYTF
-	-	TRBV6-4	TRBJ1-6	TGTGCCAGCAGTGAACGGGAAAGATCACCCCTCCACTTT	CASSERERSPLHF
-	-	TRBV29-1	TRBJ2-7	TGCAGCGTTGGTGGAGGGCGCGCCTACGAGCAGTACTTC	CSVGGGRAYEQYF
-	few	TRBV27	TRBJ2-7	TGTGCCAGCAGTTCGACGGGACGGGGGGCTAAAGAGCAGTACTTC	CASSSTGRGAKEQYF
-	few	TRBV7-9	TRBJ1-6	TGTGCCAGCAGCTTAGCGCTAAATTCACCCCTCCACTTT	CASSLALNSPLHF
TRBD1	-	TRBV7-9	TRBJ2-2	TGTGCCAGCAGCTTAGCACCGGGACAGGGGGAAAACACCGGGGAGCTGTTTTTT	CASSLAPGQGENTGELFF
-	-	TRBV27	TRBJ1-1	TGTGCCAGCAGTTCTCATCCGGGGGGGGCTAGAGGGACTGAAGCTTTCTTT	CASSSHPGGARGTEAFF
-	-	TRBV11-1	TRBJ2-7	TGTGCCAGCAGCCTAGGGAGTTACGAGCAGTACTTC	CASSLGSYEQYF
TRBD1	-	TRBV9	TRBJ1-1	TGTGCCAGCAGCGGACGGGACAGGACGGACACTGAAGCTTTCTTT	CASSGRDRTDTEAFF
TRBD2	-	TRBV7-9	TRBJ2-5	TGTGCCAGCAGCTTGGTAGCGGGGGGTCAAGAGACCCAGTACTTC	CASSLVAGGQETQYF
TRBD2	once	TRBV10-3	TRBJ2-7	TGTGCCATCAGTACGGGACTAGCGGGGGAGCAGTACTTC	CAISTGLAGEQYF
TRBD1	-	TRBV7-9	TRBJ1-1	TGTGCCAGCAGCTTGGGGACAGGGCGGGTCACTGAAGCTTTCTTT	CASSLGTGRVTEAFF
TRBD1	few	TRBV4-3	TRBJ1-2	TGCGCCAGCAGCCAAGATGCCGACAGGGTTGACCATGGCTACACCTTC	CASSQDADRVDHGYTF
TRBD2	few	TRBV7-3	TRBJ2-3	TGTGCCAGCAGCAACGGACTAGCGGGGTTTACAGATACGCAGTATTTT	CASSNGLAGFTDTQYF
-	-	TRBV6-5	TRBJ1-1	TGTGCCAGCAGACCCGACAGCTGGGGCACTGAAGCTTTCTTT	CASRPDSWGTEAFF
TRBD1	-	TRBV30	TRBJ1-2	TGTGCCTGGAACCCAGGACAGGGGCTCGGCTACACCTTC	CAWNPGQGLGYTF
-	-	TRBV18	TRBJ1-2	TGTGCCAGCTCACCCGCCGGACAGTCTTCTAACTATGGCTACACCTTC	CASSPAGQSSNYGYTF
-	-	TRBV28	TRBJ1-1	TGTGCCAGCAGTTTTCGGGGGGTGGTGGACACTGAAGCTTTCTTT	CASSFRGVVDTEAFF
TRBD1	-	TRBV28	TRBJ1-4	TGTGCCAGCAGTTTCCTACAGGGGGTGTGGGAAAAACTGTTTTTT	CASSFLQGVWEKLFF
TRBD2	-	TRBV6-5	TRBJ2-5	TGTGCCAGCAGTTATACTAGCGGAGGGACCCAGTACTTC	CASSYTSGGTQYF
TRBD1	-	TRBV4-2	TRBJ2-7	TGTGCCAGCAGCCAACAAGGACAGGGACAGACCGAGCAGTACTTC	CASSQQGQGQTEQYF
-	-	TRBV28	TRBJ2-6	TGTGCCAGCCTTTCCAGGGCCCACCTCTCTGGGGCCAACGTCCTGACTTTC	CASLSRAHLSGANVLTF
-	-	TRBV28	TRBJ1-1	TGTGCCAGCAGTTTTGCCCCTTTGGGGGCCACTGAAGCTTTCTTT	CASSFAPLGATEAFF
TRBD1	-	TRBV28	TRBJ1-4	TGTGCCAGCAGACTCCTAACCGGGACAGGGAAAGAAAAACTGTTTTTT	CASRLLTGTGKEKLFF